Listed below are T cell receptor beta chains from one sample, sequenced in a study of blood T cell repertoires in COVID-19. Only in-frame clones appear in the TCRdb table, and some are missing; sequencing was by immunoSEQ multiplex PCR. The sample has tens of thousands of clones, about four fifths seen once. Sequenced: peripheral blood. These receptors came from a man in his fifties or sixties with active or convalescent COVID-19. CDR3s include the opening cysteine and the closing phenylalanine or tryptophan. The D gene is left open where the match is weak. Expanded clones get a size class; other rows say once, few or many, or leave the size out.

abundance: .; d_gene: TRBD1; j_gene: TRBJ1-3; v_gene: TRBV20-1; CDR3aa: CSASKGQNYGNTIYF; CDR3nt: TGCAGTGCTAGTAAGGGACAGAATTATGGAAACACCATATATTTT
abundance: .; d_gene: .; j_gene: TRBJ1-2; v_gene: TRBV5-4; CDR3aa: CASSEPGYPGYTF; CDR3nt: TGTGCCAGCAGCGAACCGGGGTACCCGGGGTACACCTTC
abundance: .; d_gene: TRBD1; j_gene: TRBJ2-7; v_gene: TRBV5-1; CDR3aa: CASSLTRDSSYEQYF; CDR3nt: TGCGCCAGCAGCTTGACCCGGGACAGTTCCTACGAGCAGTACTTC
abundance: .; d_gene: .; j_gene: TRBJ1-1; v_gene: TRBV3-1/TRBV3-2; CDR3aa: CASSQDFGANTEAFF; CDR3nt: TGTGCCAGCAGCCAAGATTTTGGGGCGAACACTGAAGCTTTCTTT
abundance: .; d_gene: .; j_gene: TRBJ1-4; v_gene: TRBV28; CDR3aa: CASRLPLTNEKLFF; CDR3nt: TGTGCCAGCAGATTGCCACTCACTAATGAAAAACTGTTTTTT
abundance: few; d_gene: TRBD1; j_gene: TRBJ1-2; v_gene: TRBV5-6; CDR3aa: CASSVGQGMGYTF; CDR3nt: TGTGCCAGCAGCGTCGGACAGGGTATGGGCTACACCTTC
abundance: few; d_gene: .; j_gene: TRBJ1-1; v_gene: TRBV25-1; CDR3aa: CASRGTRRGFF; CDR3nt: TGTGCCAGCAGAGGAACTAGGAGGGGTTTCTTT
abundance: .; d_gene: TRBD1; j_gene: TRBJ2-2; v_gene: TRBV10-1; CDR3aa: CANPTGGLAGELFF; CDR3nt: TGCGCCAACCCGACAGGGGGACTTGCCGGGGAGCTGTTTTTT
abundance: .; d_gene: TRBD1; j_gene: TRBJ2-7; v_gene: TRBV5-1; CDR3aa: CASSLAGTGGYEQYF; CDR3nt: TGCGCCAGCAGCTTGGCCGGGACAGGGGGCTACGAGCAGTACTTC
abundance: .; d_gene: TRBD1; j_gene: TRBJ1-3; v_gene: TRBV18; CDR3aa: CASSQDRAGNTIYF; CDR3nt: TGTGCCAGCTCACAGGACAGGGCTGGAAACACCATATATTTT
abundance: .; d_gene: .; j_gene: TRBJ2-2; v_gene: TRBV27; CDR3aa: CASSLSAGYTGELFF; CDR3nt: TGTGCCAGCAGTTTGTCCGCGGGGTACACCGGGGAGCTGTTTTTT
abundance: .; d_gene: .; j_gene: TRBJ1-2; v_gene: TRBV5-1; CDR3aa: CASSLSREYGYTF; CDR3nt: TGCGCCAGCAGCTTGTCCAGGGAATATGGCTACACCTTC
abundance: .; d_gene: .; j_gene: TRBJ2-1; v_gene: TRBV19; CDR3aa: CASSMAQGLNEQFF; CDR3nt: TGTGCCAGTAGTATGGCCCAGGGTCTCAATGAGCAGTTCTTC
abundance: .; d_gene: TRBD1; j_gene: TRBJ1-1; v_gene: TRBV5-1; CDR3aa: CASSPGQGVALTREAFF; CDR3nt: TGCGCCAGCAGCCCGGGACAGGGGGTCGCTCTTACCCGTGAAGCTTTCTTT
abundance: .; d_gene: TRBD1; j_gene: TRBJ1-1; v_gene: TRBV7-6; CDR3aa: CASSPARQGRTEAFF; CDR3nt: TGTGCCAGCAGCCCGGCCCGACAGGGACGCACTGAAGCTTTCTTT
abundance: few; d_gene: .; j_gene: TRBJ1-2; v_gene: TRBV11-2; CDR3aa: CASSLDLTASGYTF; CDR3nt: TGTGCCAGCAGCTTAGATCTTACCGCGTCTGGCTACACCTTC
abundance: once; d_gene: .; j_gene: TRBJ2-2; v_gene: TRBV10-1; CDR3aa: CASSELLTTNTGELFF; CDR3nt: TGCGCCAGCAGTGAGTTGTTGACAACCAACACCGGGGAGCTGTTTTTT
abundance: once; d_gene: TRBD1; j_gene: TRBJ1-4; v_gene: TRBV7-8; CDR3aa: CASSYGTGIVKLFF; CDR3nt: TGTGCCAGCAGCTACGGGACAGGGATTGTCAAACTGTTTTTT
abundance: .; d_gene: TRBD2; j_gene: TRBJ2-3; v_gene: TRBV11-2; CDR3aa: CASSRDYLTDTQYF; CDR3nt: TGTGCCAGCAGCCGGGACTACCTCACAGATACGCAGTATTTT
abundance: .; d_gene: TRBD1; j_gene: TRBJ1-2; v_gene: TRBV7-9; CDR3aa: CASSHGTGGARGYTF; CDR3nt: TGTGCCAGCAGCCACGGGACAGGGGGCGCGAGGGGCTACACCTTC
abundance: .; d_gene: TRBD1; j_gene: TRBJ2-3; v_gene: TRBV30; CDR3aa: CAWRGQLGTDTQYF; CDR3nt: TGTGCCTGGAGGGGACAGTTGGGGACAGATACGCAGTATTTT
abundance: .; d_gene: TRBD2; j_gene: TRBJ2-1; v_gene: TRBV14; CDR3aa: CASSQDWASGGPYNEQFF; CDR3nt: TGTGCCAGCAGCCAAGATTGGGCTAGCGGGGGCCCCTACAATGAGCAGTTCTTC